Included here is one T cell receptor beta chain sequence, with context. The method was immunoSEQ multiplex PCR; TCRdb's version includes in-frame clones alone and lacks a portion of them. The table has 55,000 to 75,000 clones, about 95% seen once. This CDR3 contains 12 residues. Trimming cost V 5 bases and J 11 bases; bases outside gene matches: 4. From germline, CDR1 is PRHDT and CDR2 FYEKMQ (reference sequence). These data originate in a study of cytomegalovirus exposure and HLA in healthy donors. Study-wide context: It was reported in a later analysis that the same platform had been used for the 120 validation repertoires as for the roughly 650 first-cohort repertoires.

The J gene is TRBJ1-1, the V gene TRBV13; the match to TRBD1 covers 11 bases. Sequencing was carried out using PBMCs. This sequence originates from a woman aged 18-29 years in good health and CMV-seropositive. The CDR3 is CASSQGTGGAFF. CDR3 nucleotides: TGTGCCAGCAGCCAGGGGACAGGGGGGGCTTTCTTT.